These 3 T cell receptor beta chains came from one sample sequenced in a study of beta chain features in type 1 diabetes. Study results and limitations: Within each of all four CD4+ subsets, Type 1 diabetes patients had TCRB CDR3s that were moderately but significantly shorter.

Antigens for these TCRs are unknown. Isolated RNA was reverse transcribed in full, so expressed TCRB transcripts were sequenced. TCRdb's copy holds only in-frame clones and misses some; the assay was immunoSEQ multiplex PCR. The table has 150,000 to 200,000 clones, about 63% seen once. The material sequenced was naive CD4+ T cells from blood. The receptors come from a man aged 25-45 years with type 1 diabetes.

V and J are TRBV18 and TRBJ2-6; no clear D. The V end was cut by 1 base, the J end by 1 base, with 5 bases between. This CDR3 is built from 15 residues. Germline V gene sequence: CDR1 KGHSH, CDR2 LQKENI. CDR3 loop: CASSPLGSGANVLTF. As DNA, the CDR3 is TGTGCCAGCTCACCACTAGGATCTGGGGCCAACGTCCTGACTTTC.

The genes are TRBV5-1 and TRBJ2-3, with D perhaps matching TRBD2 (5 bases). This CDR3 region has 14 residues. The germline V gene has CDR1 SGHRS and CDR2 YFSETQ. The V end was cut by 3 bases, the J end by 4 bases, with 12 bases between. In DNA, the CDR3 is TGCGCCAGCAGCTCGGACTCGGGTTCAGATACGCAGTATTTT. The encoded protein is CASSSDSGSDTQYF.

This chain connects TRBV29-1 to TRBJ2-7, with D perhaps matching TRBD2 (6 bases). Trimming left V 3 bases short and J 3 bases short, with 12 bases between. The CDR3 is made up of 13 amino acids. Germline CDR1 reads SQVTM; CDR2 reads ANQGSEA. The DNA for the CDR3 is TGCAGCGTTGACGGGGGAGATGACTACGAGCAGTACTTC. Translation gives CSVDGGDDYEQYF.